One sample yielded the 26 T cell receptor beta chains listed below, sequenced in a study of blood T cell repertoires in COVID-19. Profiled with immunoSEQ multiplex PCR; TCRdb holds only in-frame clones, not every one. Here the sample spans some 120,000 clones, approximately 85% being singletons. Sequencing was carried out using peripheral blood. These TCRs come from a young man with COVID-19, enrolled during active disease.

The CDR3 spells CASSLGSASPPGDTQYF. The CDR3 DNA reads as TGTGCCAGCAGCTTAGGTTCGGCTAGCCCGCCGGGAGATACGCAGTATTTT. V is TRBV13 and J is TRBJ2-3; tentatively, D is TRBD2 (5 bases). The CDR3 loop spans 17 amino acids. V lost 0 bases and J 5 bases, leaving 18 bases between the germline ends. Germline CDR1 PRHDT, CDR2 FYEKMQ (reference sequence).

The V and J genes are TRBV5-1 and TRBJ2-3, with 9 bases matching TRBD2. Trimming at V came to 0 bases and at J to 2 bases, leaving 4 bases not matched to a gene. This CDR3 is 16 amino acids long. Per germline, CDR1 SGHRS and CDR2 YFSETQ. CDR3 sequence: CASSLALAGYTDTQYF. The CDR3 DNA reads TGCGCCAGCAGCTTGGCGCTAGCGGGGTACACAGATACGCAGTATTTT.

The chain uses TRBV5-8 and TRBJ1-5, with a tentative D call TRBD1 (6 bases). Germline CDR1 SGHTS, CDR2 YDEGEE. The CDR3 loop spans 14 amino acids. V lost 0 bases, J lost 2 bases, and 6 bases lay in between. CDR3: CASSLGTGNQPQHF. In DNA form, the CDR3 reads TGTGCCAGCAGCTTGGGGACAGGCAATCAGCCCCAGCATTTT.

This clone has only a few counts. The chain joins TRBV5-1 to TRBJ1-1; tentative D call: TRBD1 (6 bases). Germline V CDR1 and CDR2: SGHRS, YFSETQ. The CDR3 sequence is 15 residues long. The V end lost 1 base, the J end lost 3 bases, and 13 bases lay between the germline ends. The CDR3 DNA reads TGCGCCAGCAGCTTGAACAGGGATGGTTACACTGAAGCTTTCTTT. Translation: CASSLNRDGYTEAFF.

The chain recombines TRBV9 with TRBJ1-6, with unresolved D. There are 14 residues in the CDR3. Germline CDR1 and CDR2: SGDLS and YYNGEE. The V end was cut by 2 bases, the J end by 0 bases, with 3 bases between. The CDR3 DNA reads as TGTGCCAGCAGCGTCGGCTCCTATAATTCACCCCTCCACTTT. Encoded protein: CASSVGSYNSPLHF.

The chain employs TRBV4-2 and TRBJ2-7, with D uncertain. V shed 3 bases and J shed 7 bases, with 16 bases lying between them. The CDR3 extends over 14 amino acids. Looked up from germline, CDR1 is LGHNA and CDR2 is YNFKEQ. Written as DNA, the CDR3 is TGTGCCAGCAGCCACCAACGAATTGGCTGGGAGCAGTACTTC. This translates into CASSHQRIGWEQYF.

This rearrangement joins TRBV6-5 to TRBJ2-2; the match to TRBD1 covers 8 bases. CDR3 length: 16 residues. The V segment lost 0 bases and the J segment 6 bases; nucleotides outside the gene matches: 6. Germline V lookup: CDR1 MNHEY, CDR2 SVGAGI. The CDR3 here is CASSYSGSGGAGELFF. The CDR3 DNA is TGTGCCAGCAGTTACTCTGGGTCAGGGGGCGCCGGGGAGCTGTTTTTT.

The V and J genes are TRBV13 and TRBJ2-1; 9 positions agree with TRBD1. V lost 1 base to trimming and J lost 8 bases; unmatched junction nucleotides: 12. Germline V CDR1 and CDR2: PRHDT, FYEKMQ (reference sequence). There are 17 residues in the CDR3. CDR3 amino acids: CASSLEGSLQGAHEQFF. Here the CDR3 DNA reads TGTGCCAGCAGCTTAGAGGGTTCCTTACAGGGGGCGCATGAGCAGTTCTTC.

Only one count was recorded for this clone. The rearrangement uses TRBV29-1 and TRBJ2-2, with D perhaps TRBD2 (6 bases). Germline V gene lookup returns CDR1 SQVTM and CDR2 ANQGSEA. This CDR3 is built from 16 residues. V lost 7 bases and J 3 bases, leaving 21 bases between the germline ends. The CDR3 sequence: CSAEGRASAHTGELFF. In DNA form, the CDR3 reads TGCAGCGCAGAAGGTCGGGCTAGCGCACACACCGGGGAGCTGTTTTTT.

This clone was seen once. The chain has TRBV6-1 and TRBJ2-5, with 7 positions matching TRBD2. The V gene's germline CDR1 is MNHNS and CDR2 SASEGT. The trim removed 4 bases at V and 1 base at J, leaving 12 bases unmatched. This CDR3 spans 17 amino acids. Here the CDR3 reads CASSAPVLAALQETQYF. The CDR3 DNA sequence: TGTGCCAGCAGTGCCCCGGTCCTAGCGGCCCTCCAAGAGACCCAGTACTTC.

The rearrangement uses TRBV23-1 and TRBJ1-1, with D hard to call. TRBV23-1 is an ORF, and what it does is uncertain. V dropped 4 bases and J dropped 4 bases, with 22 bases sitting between them. The CDR3 spans 17 residues. This chain's CDR3 is CASSRKWRPDRGTEAFF. Here the CDR3 DNA reads TGCGCCAGCAGTCGAAAATGGAGGCCGGACCGGGGCACTGAAGCTTTCTTT.

This clone is labeled as medium-sized. V and J are TRBV19 and TRBJ2-7; 7 nucleotides align to TRBD1. The germline V gene has CDR1 LNHDA and CDR2 SQIVND (reference sequence). J gave up 2 bases and V 5 bases, and 6 bases lay outside the gene matches. CDR3 length: 14 amino acids. CDR3 sequence: CASSYRDSTYEQYF. The CDR3 DNA follows: TGTGCCAGTAGTTACCGGGACAGCACCTACGAGCAGTACTTC.

The chain has TRBV30 and TRBJ1-2, with D unresolved. The CDR3 has 12 amino acids. The germline CDR1 and CDR2 sequences are GTSNPN and SVGIG (reference sequence). V was pared by 0 bases and J by 1 base, with 3 bases between. In DNA, the CDR3 is TGTGCCTGGAGTGTCTTTAACTATGGCTACACCTTC. Amino acids: CAWSVFNYGYTF.

This clone has only one observation. The chain recombines TRBV6-1 with TRBJ2-7, with D possibly TRBD1 on 6 matching bases. The CDR3 is 15 amino acids. Trimming took 5 bases from V and 3 from J, leaving 17 bases between them. CDR1 is MNHNS and CDR2 is SASEGT in the germline V gene. CDR3 loop: CASSPTGYSNYEQYF. CDR3 DNA: TGTGCCAGCAGTCCCACAGGGTACTCTAACTACGAGCAGTACTTC.

V and J are TRBV2 and TRBJ2-5; D uncertain. V shed 3 bases and J shed 11 bases, with 13 bases lying between them. CDR1 and CDR2 from the germline V gene are SNHLY and FYNNEI. The CDR3 extends over 12 amino acids. This CDR3 reads CASSENVVSQYF. The DNA of the CDR3 is TGTGCCAGCAGTGAGAATGTAGTATCTCAGTACTTC.

This clone came up once. This chain links TRBV11-1 with TRBJ2-2, with D possibly matching TRBD1 (5 bases). The CDR3 is 13 amino acids. Germline V gene lookup returns CDR1 SGHAT and CDR2 FQDESV (reference sequence). Trimming shortened V by 3 bases and J by 5 bases, and 7 bases separated the two germline ends. The CDR3 coding sequence is TGTGCCAGCAGCTTGGCAGGGACCGGGGAGCTGTTTTTT. This encodes CASSLAGTGELFF.

V and J are TRBV28 and TRBJ2-7; D is ambiguous. Deletions cut 4 bases from V and 12 bases from J, with 16 bases between. This CDR3 has 12 residues. Germline values: CDR1 MDHEN, CDR2 SYDVKM. The CDR3 reads CASSSTTERRYF. The CDR3 region has the DNA TGTGCCAGCAGTTCAACCACAGAACGTCGGTACTTC.

V and J are TRBV23-1 and TRBJ1-5, with no clear D. TRBV23-1 is sorted into the ORF group, with uncertain function. The CDR3 runs 16 residues. V was cut by 3 bases and J by 0 bases, with 12 bases left in between. CDR3 DNA: TGCGCCAGCAGTCACCTCGTACCGGTTAGCAATCAGCCCCAGCATTTT. This encodes CASSHLVPVSNQPQHF.

This chain joins TRBV7-6 and TRBJ2-3, with D possibly matching TRBD2 (5 bases). CDR3 length equals 15 residues. V lost 5 bases to trimming and J lost 4 bases, with 16 bases between them. Germline CDR1 SGHVS, CDR2 FNYEAQ. The CDR3 DNA follows: TGTGCCAGCAGCCCTCCCGAAGGGAGTGCAGATACGCAGTATTTT. Its protein is CASSPPEGSADTQYF.

The chain joins TRBV28 to TRBJ2-3, with D possibly being TRBD2 (5 bases). Per germline, CDR1 MDHEN and CDR2 SYDVKM. The length of the CDR3 is 14 residues. Trimming stripped 4 bases from V and 2 bases from J, with 10 bases between. The CDR3 reads CASSSPSLTDTQYF. CDR3 coding DNA: TGTGCCAGCAGTTCTCCTAGCCTCACAGATACGCAGTATTTT.

This clone was counted a few times. The V gene is TRBV14, the J gene TRBJ2-7, with TRBD1 matching over 8 bases. In germline, CDR1 is SGHDN, CDR2 FVKESK. The CDR3 runs to 14 residues. V shed 5 bases, J shed 5 bases, and the junction held 8 bases outside the gene matches. CDR3: CASSIRDRSHEQYF. The CDR3 DNA sequence: TGTGCCAGCAGCATACGGGACAGGAGCCACGAGCAGTACTTC. Combining the CDR3 with reference TRBV14 and TRBJ2-7 gives the whole variable domain EAGVTQFPSHSVIEKGQTVTLRCDPISGHDNLYWYRRVMGKEIKFLLHFVKESKQDESGMPNNRFLAERTGGTYSTLKVQPAELEDSGVYFCASSIRDRSHEQYFGPGTRLTVT.

V usage is TRBV28 and J usage is TRBJ2-5; 8 bases match TRBD1. CDR1 is MDHEN and CDR2 is SYDVKM in the germline V gene. This CDR3 is 15 amino acids long. The J segment lost 2 bases and the V segment lost 6 bases, leaving 8 bases of the junction unmatched. CDR3 sequence (DNA): TGTGCCAGCAGCCAGGCGGACAGGGCACAAGAGACCCAGTACTTC. It is translated as CASSQADRAQETQYF.

The chain uses TRBV5-8 and TRBJ2-7, with 7 bases that match TRBD1. CDR1 and CDR2 from the germline V gene are SGHTS and YDEGEE. The CDR3 is 13 residues long. Trimming at V came to 3 bases and at J to 0 bases, leaving 0 bases not matched to a gene. The CDR3 DNA sequence: TGTGCCAGCAGCTGGGACAGCTCCTACGAGCAGTACTTC. Its protein is CASSWDSSYEQYF.

This chain links TRBV5-4 with TRBJ1-6; the D gene is possibly TRBD1 (5 bases). Trimming left V 3 bases short and J 0 bases short, with 13 bases between. The CDR3 is 17 amino acids. The germline V gene has CDR1 SGHNT and CDR2 YYREEE (reference sequence). The chain's CDR3 is CASSSGGGASYNSPLHF. The CDR3 coding sequence is TGTGCCAGCAGCTCGGGTGGTGGGGCCTCCTATAATTCACCCCTCCACTTT.

A single count supports this clone. J is TRBJ1-1 and V is TRBV20-1, with 8 bases identical to TRBD1. J gave up 3 bases and V 3 bases, and 6 bases lay outside the gene matches. The CDR3 has 14 amino acids. From germline, CDR1 is DFQATT and CDR2 SNEGSKA (reference sequence). This CDR3 is CSASPGGVDTEAFF. CDR3 DNA sequence: TGCAGTGCTAGTCCAGGGGGCGTTGACACTGAAGCTTTCTTT.

This chain links TRBV7-6 with TRBJ2-1; possibly TRBD2 for D (5 bases). Germline lookup yields CDR1 SGHVS and CDR2 FNYEAQ. The CDR3 spans 17 residues. Trimming cost V 1 base and J 7 bases, with 20 bases left between them. The CDR3 spells CASSLGHQRIYQNEQFF. CDR3 bases: TGTGCCAGCAGCTTAGGTCACCAGCGGATATATCAGAATGAGCAGTTCTTC.